The 20 T cell receptor beta chains below come from one sample, sequenced in a study of blood T cells in healthy people across ages (dated by TCRdb to the mid-2010s). Library prep was done by 5' RACE. TCRdb records Illumina HiSeq 2500 as the sequencer. A second roughly 6 to 12 cycle PCR used a sample-barcoded 5' primer and a J-beta primer mix. TCRdb's own reprocessing of the public reads used fastp at Q25 and MiXCR and kept productive beta chains. Identical CDR3 proteins give one entry, which carries the most common genes and DNA. Across this sample there are approximately 1,100,000 distinct CDR3 sequences, with 35% to 50% seen only once. The ten top clones hold approximately 20% of the sample. What was sequenced was blood. The source is a woman aged 60-70 years in good health.

This chain connects TRBV24-1 to TRBJ2-1, with TRBD2 identical over 9 bases. The V gene's germline CDR1 is KGHDR and CDR2 SFDVKD. V was pared by 5 bases and J by 9 bases, with 7 bases of the junction left unmatched. This CDR3 region has 14 residues. CDR3 nucleotides: TGTGCCACCAGTGGTGCGGGAGGGCCGAGTGAGCAGTTCTTC. It translates to CATSGAGGPSEQFF.

V is TRBV27 and J is TRBJ1-1, with a tentative D call TRBD1 (5 bases). This CDR3 comprises 12 residues. The germline CDR1 and CDR2 sequences are MNHEY and SMNVEV (reference sequence). Trimming removed 6 bases from V and 11 bases from J, with 16 bases in between. In nucleotides, the CDR3 is TGTGCCAGCAGCAGAAATGGGGGGTCGGCTTTCTTT. As protein: CASSRNGGSAFF.

The chain links TRBV20-1 to TRBJ2-4; TRBD2 matches at 9 bases. The J call could be wrong; TRBJ2-7 is a better fit for the DNA end. Germline V gene data show CDR1 as DFQATT and CDR2 as SNEGSKA (reference sequence). This CDR3 region has 15 residues. The CDR3: CSTLSGGLAFYEQYF. The CDR3 DNA is TGCAGTACCCTATCCGGGGGACTAGCCTTCTACGAGCAGTACTTC.

The chain combines TRBV20-1 with TRBJ1-2; D may be TRBD1 (5 bases). The germline V gene has CDR1 DFQATT and CDR2 SNEGSKA (reference sequence). Trimming pared 3 bases from V and 4 bases from J, leaving 15 bases between. CDR3 length equals 14 residues. The CDR3 DNA reads TGCAGTGCTAGTGCCCCGAGTGGGGCCTATGGCTACACCTTC. Amino acid sequence: CSASAPSGAYGYTF.

The gene calls are TRBV4-3 and TRBJ1-2, with D possibly being TRBD1 (5 bases). The CDR3 length is 15 residues. In germline, CDR1 is LGHNA, CDR2 YSLEER. The V end was cut by 1 base, the J end by 4 bases, with 13 bases between. The CDR3 bases are TGCGCCAGCAGCCAAGGGGAGACAGCATCCTATGGCTACACCTTC. Translating gives CASSQGETASYGYTF.

The rearrangement links TRBV5-1 to TRBJ2-3; TRBD2 aligns across 7 bases. The junction had 12 bases not matched to a gene; V was cut back by 4 bases and J by 1 base. The germline V gene has CDR1 SGHRS and CDR2 YFSETQ. This CDR3 is built from 17 residues. The CDR3 loop reads CASSPEVFAGGTDTQYF. CDR3 sequence (DNA): TGCGCCAGCAGCCCAGAGGTTTTCGCGGGAGGCACAGATACGCAGTATTTT.

This clonotype was seen only a few times. The rearrangement uses TRBV20-1 and TRBJ2-5; the match to TRBD1 covers 7 bases. CDR1 and CDR2 (germline): DFQATT, SNEGSKA (reference sequence). V was clipped by 6 bases and J by 2 bases; unmatched bases: 6. This CDR3 is 13 amino acids long. The CDR3 DNA reads as TGCAGTGCAACTACAGGGGTTCAAGAGACCCAGTACTTC. Translating gives CSATTGVQETQYF.

The rearrangement joins TRBV6-2 or TRBV6-3 to TRBJ1-5; D not certain. The CDR3 has 14 residues. Trimming removed 2 bases from V and 3 bases from J, with 8 bases in between. Looked up from germline, CDR1 is MNHEY and CDR2 is SVGEGT. The CDR3 is CASSYIENNQPQHF. CDR3 coding DNA: TGTGCCAGCAGTTACATAGAAAACAATCAGCCCCAGCATTTT.

The chain employs TRBV20-1 and TRBJ2-5, with 10 positions matching TRBD2. In germline, CDR1 is DFQATT, CDR2 SNEGSKA (reference sequence). The trim removed 1 base at V and 5 bases at J, leaving 13 bases unmatched. This CDR3 has 17 amino acids. CDR3 residues: CSARVHPAGGPTETQYF. CDR3 DNA sequence: TGCAGTGCTAGAGTGCATCCAGCGGGAGGGCCAACGGAGACCCAGTACTTC.

This clonotype was found many times. The chain joins TRBV12-3 or TRBV12-4 to TRBJ2-5; 9 nucleotides match TRBD1. CDR3 length equals 13 residues. V shed 4 bases and J 5 bases; nucleotides not matched to a gene: 2. The CDR3 region is CASSSGTGETQYF. The CDR3 nucleotides read TGTGCCAGCAGTTCCGGGACAGGGGAGACCCAGTACTTC.

This clonotype has a handful of counts. CDR3 nucleotides: TGTGCCACCAGCAGAGATTCTAACGAGCAGTACTTC. The encoded protein is CATSRDSNEQYF. The V call is TRBV15, the J call TRBJ2-7; no clear D gene. Trimming took off 0 bases at V and 5 bases at J, with 5 bases between the two ends. Germline values: CDR1 LNHNV, CDR2 YYDKDF (reference sequence). This CDR3 comprises 12 residues. Using reference TRBV15 and TRBJ2-7 for the parts outside the CDR3, the full variable domain is DAMVIQNPRYQVTQFGKPVTLSCSQTLNHNVMYWYQQKSSQAPKLLFHYYDKDFNNEADTPDNFQSRRPNTSFCFLDIRSPGLGDTAMYLCATSRDSNEQYFGPGTRLTVT.

This clonotype occurred many times. The chain has TRBV28 and TRBJ2-5; weak D call: TRBD1 (7 bases). With 3 bases removed from V and 4 bases from J, the gap between germline ends came to 12 bases. Germline V gene data show CDR1 as MDHEN and CDR2 as SYDVKM. The CDR3 length is 14 residues. The CDR3 nucleotides read TGTGCCAGCAGTTTTCCCCAGGGGGGAGAGACCCAGTACTTC. Its protein is CASSFPQGGETQYF. The full variable domain, completed using reference TRBV28 and TRBJ2-5, is DVKVTQSSRYLVKRTGEKVFLECVQDMDHENMFWYRQDPGLGLRLIYFSYDVKMKEKGDIPEGYSVSREKKERFSLILESASTNQTSMYLCASSFPQGGETQYFGPGTRLLVL.

The sample holds a few counts of this clonotype. The chain recombines TRBV3-1 with TRBJ2-5, with 11 bases fitting TRBD2. The DNA end is a closer match to TRBJ2-7, so the J assignment may be wrong. The CDR3 extends over 14 amino acids. Germline CDR1 LGHDT, CDR2 YNNKEL (reference sequence). CDR3 residues: CASSHGTSGYEQYF. CDR3 DNA sequence: TGTGCCAGCAGCCACGGGACTAGCGGTTACGAGCAGTACTTC.

V usage is TRBV5-1 and J usage is TRBJ2-1; 11 positions agree with TRBD2. The V gene's germline CDR1 is SGHRS and CDR2 YFSETQ. V lost 4 bases, J lost 9 bases, and 12 bases stayed unmatched. The CDR3 sequence is 16 residues long. The CDR3 protein is CASSPLVAGGQGEQFF. The CDR3 DNA follows: TGCGCCAGCAGCCCCCTGGTAGCGGGAGGGCAGGGTGAGCAGTTCTTC.

This sequence joins TRBV11-2 and TRBJ2-7; 10 nucleotides match TRBD1. From germline, CDR1 is SGHAT and CDR2 FQNNGV. V gave up 3 bases and J gave up 1 base; unmatched junction bases: 9. This CDR3 is built from 17 residues. CDR3 nucleotide sequence: TGTGCCAGCAGCTTGGAGCTCCGGGACAGGGGATCCTACGAGCAGTACTTC. It encodes CASSLELRDRGSYEQYF.

In the case of this clonotype: A read error may account for a junction end that differs from germline. The J gene is TRBJ2-4, the V gene TRBV6-5, with D maybe TRBD2 (5 bases). The CDR3 is made up of 13 amino acids. Germline CDR1 MNHEY, CDR2 SVGAGI. This CDR3 is CACSGLAKNIQYF. As DNA, the CDR3 is TGTGCCTGCAGTGGACTAGCCAAAAACATTCAGTACTTC.

This clonotype was recorded once. The chain couples TRBV24-1 to TRBJ1-5; D possibly corresponds to TRBD1 (6 bases). This CDR3 has 13 residues. Germline CDR1 reads KGHDR; CDR2 reads SFDVKD. Between the trimmed V and J ends, which lost 3 bases and 7 bases, there was a span of 9 bases. The CDR3 DNA reads TGTGCCACCAGTGATCCCGGGGGCCAGCCCCAGCATTTT. Protein: CATSDPGGQPQHF.

V and J are TRBV18 and TRBJ2-7; 7 bases match TRBD1. Losses at the gene ends were 4 bases for V and 2 bases for J; bases not matched to a gene: 5. The CDR3 length is 14 residues. Germline lookup yields CDR1 KGHSH and CDR2 LQKENI. The CDR3 protein is CASSRATGTYEQYF. CDR3 DNA: TGTGCCAGCTCACGTGCGACAGGGACCTACGAGCAGTACTTC.

To note about this clonotype: An end of the junction does not agree with germline; a read error may underlie this. The chain has TRBV18 and TRBJ2-7, with 9 bases fitting TRBD2. The CDR3 totals 15 residues. Per the germline V gene, CDR1 is KGHSH and CDR2 is LQKENI. DNA of the CDR3: TGTGCCGGCTCAAATAAAGCGGGGGGTACCTACGAGCAGTACTTC. Amino acids: CAGSNKAGGTYEQYF.

The CDR3 DNA follows: TGTGCCACCAGCACAGGACCTACAGGGGATGCTTTCTTT. This translates into CATSTGPTGDAFF. The gene calls are TRBV15 and TRBJ1-1; 7 nucleotides line up with TRBD1. The CDR3 has 13 residues. Trimming cost V 4 bases and J 11 bases; bases outside gene matches: 10. Per germline, CDR1 LNHNV and CDR2 YYDKDF (reference sequence).